Included here is one TCR beta chain sequence, with context. Its antigen is not yet known. No base-level quality is on record; no much larger clone is a single base apart. The junction shows trimming of 6 bases on V and 6 bases on J, and the gene matches do not reach 9 bases of it. There are 15 amino acids in the CDR3, from cysteine to phenylalanine inclusive. The read is trimmed to its CDR3 DNA, 45 bases read in frame from base 1. Library preparation was by 5' RACE. The sequencing machine was an Illumina HiSeq 2500. A second roughly 6 to 12 cycle PCR used a sample-barcoded 5' primer and a J-beta primer mix. A unique molecular identifier was introduced onto each TCR beta cDNA molecule by a template-switch 5' adaptor carrying 12 random nucleotides. Each sample yielded at least 3 million CDR3-containing paired-end reads. First-strand cDNA synthesis was performed from all RNA using the Mint cDNA synthesis kit, with priming by a TRBC-specific oligonucleotide. Following uracil-DNA glycosylase treatment, all cDNA underwent a first 18-cycle PCR with the universal primers M1SS and BC2_uni_R. The authors processed their data as follows. Normalization of each sample was performed by random selection of 1 million high-quality reads, each carrying a distinct molecular identifier. Instead of being binned into consensus sequences, reads with shared molecular identifiers were discarded. MiTCR, run with a Q25 quality threshold and the strictest error-elimination algorithm, handled CDR3 identification, clonotype clustering and error correction. Lower-bound total TCR beta diversity was estimated with a nonparametric unseen species model using Euler transformation. TCRdb reprocessing: public reads trimmed at Q25 with fastp, clones called with MiXCR, in-frame beta chains kept. One record per CDR3 amino acid sequence lists the most common genes and DNA. None of the V and J calls come from the authors' own analysis; TCRdb made them. The sample table holds around 520,000 distinct CDR3 sequences, of which roughly a quarter were seen once. The top ten clonotypes cover 3% to 4% of the sample.

Donors were 30 to 45 systemically healthy Caucasian individuals from Russia aged roughly 6 to 100 years. Approximately 10 milliliters of peripheral blood were collected from each donor into EDTA-treated Vacutainer tubes. PBMCs were isolated by Ficoll-Paque density-gradient centrifugation, with at least 6 million obtained per sample. Trizol reagent was used to extract total RNA from PBMCs, with at least 6 micrograms per sample. For every donor, an aliquot of PBMCs went through flow cytometry to measure the percentages of naive CD45RAhigh/CD27high T cells. This record belongs to a study of blood T cells in healthy people across ages (dated by TCRdb to 2015 to 2017). About the full investigation: In model experiments, template switching captured roughly one uniquely barcoded TCR beta cDNA molecule for every two T cells. Age-related changes in TCR beta repertoire diversity were measured in the study by deep sequencing normalized with unique cDNA molecular identifiers. The donors were divided into four age groups: young (average around 17 years), middle-aged (over 35), aged (approximately 62) and long-lived (roughly 86). The study analyzed two additional independent replicas of 1 million unique cDNA reads from the same blood draw for two donors, one aged 18 to 30 and one aged 80 or older.

Summary of the overall study and its limitations: Because profiling used bulk unsorted PBMCs, naive and antigen-experienced compartments could not be compared conclusively. Donor CMV infection status was unknown, potentially confounding age-related changes in expanded clonotypes. Observed TCR beta diversity per million T cells fell roughly linearly with age, and a significant reduction was already apparent by age around 36. Observed TCR beta diversity correlated strongly with the percentage of naive T cells measured by flow cytometry. Compared with the aged group, the long-lived group had more naive CD4+ T cells, fewer expanded clones and increased TCR diversity, suggesting age selection. Estimates of total diversity based on one million sequenced T cells were considered lower bounds and underestimates.

These data were also reused for a study on T cells of mothers and their children. The second study's authors report: Nine systemically healthy Caucasian individuals, comprising three mothers and their six children, were included as donors. cDNA synthesis used all of the extracted RNA, with 1.5 ug of RNA in each 15 ul reaction. In the second PCR, the M1S primer added sample barcodes and 2-4 random nucleotides. Over 8.5 million TCR beta CDR3 reads were obtained for each mother, and 2.5 million to 3 million reads were obtained for each child. Thymic selection similarly shapes TCR recombination output in related and unrelated pairs, with minor effect from inherited differences. Normalized repertoire overlap in related mother-child pairs was always slightly higher than in unrelated mother-child pairs, but the difference was never significant. No persistent microchimeric T cell clones were detected, at a sensitivity of roughly 100 clones per million clonotypes. Deep NGS was used in the study to compare the TCR beta repertoires of mothers and children and to look for features that separate related mother-child pairs from unrelated individuals. Mothers averaged about 37 +/- 4 years of age and children averaged 11 +/- 4 years. After adapters were ligated using NEBNext reagents, the libraries underwent 100+100 nt paired-end sequencing on an Illumina HiSeq 2000. To avoid cross-contamination, the mother libraries and the child libraries were prepared a month apart and sequenced in separate runs. Each donor had between roughly 450,000 and 2,300,000 distinct TCR beta clonotypes identified. Naive TCR beta clonotypes were estimated from low-frequency clonotypes matched to each donor's FACS-determined naive share, without sorting.

Sequenced sample: blood. The rearranged segments are TRBV12-3 or TRBV12-4 and TRBJ1-5, with 9 bases in between that match TRBD1. The sequence was obtained from a boy between 2 and 15 years old in good health. The CDR3 protein is CASSEGQGWRQPQHF. The DNA reads as follows: TGTGCCAGCAGCGAGGGACAGGGTTGGCGTCAGCCCCAGCATTTT.